The rows below give T cell receptor beta chains drawn from one sample of a study of OX40 agonist ivuxolimab in advanced cancers. This table comes from immunoSEQ multiplex PCR, and its TCRdb copy is limited to in-frame clones, with some not included. The repertoire holds 65,000 to 80,000 clones, with approximately 83% as singletons. The source material was CD4+ or CD8+ T cells sorted from blood, sampled in a trial of the OX40 agonist ivuxolimab. All receptors come from an adult with an advanced solid tumor such as melanoma, head and neck, liver or kidney cancer. CDR3s include the opening cysteine and the closing phenylalanine or tryptophan. Each record gives: J gene, V gene, clone size, D gene, CDR3 protein, CDR3 DNA. A D gene is named only where the DNA matches it firmly. Size is omitted from some rows. Given values are once, few, many or a class for expanded clones.

>TRBJ2-1|TRBV9|NA|TRBD2
CASSVVASGDYNEQFF
TGTGCCAGCAGCGTAGTAGCTAGCGGGGACTACAATGAGCAGTTCTTC
>TRBJ1-2|TRBV5-5|once|NA
CASTERWDEDYGYTF
TGTGCCAGCACCGAACGTTGGGATGAGGACTATGGCTACACCTTC
>TRBJ2-5|TRBV11-2|NA|NA
CASSPWVPGPQETQYF
TGTGCCAGCAGCCCTTGGGTACCGGGCCCCCAAGAGACCCAGTACTTC
>TRBJ2-7|TRBV9|NA|TRBD2
CASSSLGEGLDEQYF
TGTGCCAGCAGCTCTCTGGGGGAGGGCCTCGACGAGCAGTACTTC
>TRBJ2-1|TRBV6-4|NA|TRBD2
CASSDPTWTSGETYNEQFF
TGTGCCAGCAGTGACCCGACTTGGACTAGCGGAGAGACCTACAATGAGCAGTTCTTC
>TRBJ1-1|TRBV19|NA|NA
CASSIGGGAAVMNTEAFF
TGTGCCAGTAGTATTGGTGGGGGAGCGGCCGTAATGAACACTGAAGCTTTCTTT
>TRBJ2-1|TRBV5-1|NA|NA
CASSLGGSNDNEQFF
TGCGCCAGCAGCTTGGGTGGTAGTAACGACAATGAGCAGTTCTTC
>TRBJ1-3|TRBV28|NA|NA
CASTSPRRAGNTIYF
TGTGCCAGCACCTCCCCCCGCAGGGCTGGAAACACCATATATTTT
>TRBJ1-2|TRBV29-1|NA|TRBD1
CSVEGQGIYGYTF
TGCAGCGTTGAAGGACAGGGGATTTATGGCTACACCTTC
>TRBJ1-6|TRBV11-1|NA|NA
CASSSGQNSPLHF
TGTGCCAGCAGCTCCGGACAGAATTCACCCCTCCACTTT
>TRBJ1-3|TRBV19|NA|NA
CASRQAAHSGNTIYF
TGTGCCAGTCGACAGGCCGCTCATTCTGGAAACACCATATATTTT
>TRBJ2-7|TRBV14|NA|NA
CASSYQGLPSGQYF
TGTGCCAGCAGCTATCAAGGGCTCCCTTCCGGGCAGTACTTC
>TRBJ2-7|TRBV7-9|NA|NA
CASSRQTPQGNEQYF
TGTGCCAGCAGCCGCCAAACGCCCCAGGGGAACGAGCAGTACTTC
>TRBJ1-6|TRBV28|NA|NA
CASSLPDSPLHF
TGTGCCAGCAGTTTACCCGATTCACCCCTCCACTTT
>TRBJ2-3|TRBV7-2|NA|NA
CASSLGTAQRDTQYF
TGTGCCAGCAGCTTAGGGACAGCCCAGAGGGATACGCAGTATTTT
>TRBJ1-4|TRBV14|once|TRBD1
CASSRQGANNEKLFF
TGTGCCAGCAGCCGGCAGGGGGCAAATAATGAAAAACTGTTTTTT
>TRBJ1-2|TRBV7-2|NA|NA
CASSQSTGPDYGYTF
TGTGCCAGCAGCCAAAGCACCGGACCCGACTATGGCTACACCTTC
>TRBJ1-2|TRBV6-5|NA|NA
CASSYSQPPYGYTF
TGTGCCAGCAGTTACTCTCAGCCCCCTTATGGCTACACCTTC
>TRBJ2-1|TRBV9|NA|NA
CASSVVGYGSDEQFF
TGTGCCAGCAGCGTAGTGGGATATGGTAGCGATGAGCAGTTCTTC
>TRBJ1-1|TRBV28|once|NA
CASSFQVGKNTEAFF
TGTGCCAGCAGTTTCCAGGTTGGAAAGAACACTGAAGCTTTCTTT
>TRBJ2-7|TRBV5-1|NA|TRBD1
CASSITGGPGREQYF
TGCGCCAGCAGCATAACAGGGGGGCCTGGCAGGGAGCAGTACTTC
>TRBJ2-1|TRBV7-3|once|NA
CASSSPAGNNEQFF
TGTGCCAGCAGCTCCCCGGCAGGGAACAATGAGCAGTTCTTC
>TRBJ1-2|TRBV7-9|NA|NA
CASSQDKSYGYTF
TGTGCCAGCAGTCAAGACAAGTCATATGGCTACACCTTC
>TRBJ2-3|TRBV5-1|NA|NA
CASSLWGREPDTQYF
TGCGCCAGCAGCTTGTGGGGCAGGGAACCAGATACGCAGTATTTT
>TRBJ1-1|TRBV4-1|NA|NA
CASSQEGATEAFF
TGCGCCAGCAGCCAAGAAGGTGCCACTGAAGCTTTCTTT
>TRBJ2-7|TRBV30|NA|NA
CAWSKRTAGALIEQYF
TGTGCCTGGAGCAAAAGGACTGCTGGGGCCCTAATCGAGCAGTACTTC
>TRBJ1-3|TRBV7-6|NA|NA
CASSLAIRASGNTIYF
TGTGCCAGCAGCTTAGCGATAAGGGCCTCTGGAAACACCATATATTTT
>TRBJ1-1|TRBV7-9|NA|NA
CASSLRGGRQNTEAFF
TGTGCCAGCAGCTTAAGGGGTGGCAGACAGAACACTGAAGCTTTCTTT
>TRBJ1-4|TRBV28|once|NA
CASSLRGEMDEKLFF
TGTGCCAGCAGTTTAAGAGGGGAGATGGATGAAAAACTGTTTTTT
>TRBJ2-5|TRBV2|NA|TRBD2
CASSKTSGTSGETQYF
TGTGCCAGCAGTAAGACTAGCGGGACGTCGGGTGAGACCCAGTACTTC
>TRBJ2-3|TRBV7-9|NA|NA
CASSLGLTAPDTQYF
TGTGCCAGCAGCTTAGGGCTCACTGCCCCAGATACGCAGTATTTT
>TRBJ2-2|TRBV11-2|NA|NA
CASSFASSSNTGELFF
TGTGCCAGCAGCTTTGCCAGTTCCTCTAACACCGGGGAGCTGTTTTTT
>TRBJ2-7|TRBV5-6|NA|NA
CASSSSFYEQYF
TGTGCCAGCAGCAGTTCGTTCTACGAGCAGTACTTC